This T cell receptor beta chain was recorded in a study of shared clonotypes between healthy human individuals. On the study more broadly: Sampling drew on donors who were a couple of women and a few men aged 18 to 49.

This clone came up once. One end of the junction varies from germline; a read error may be responsible. The CDR3 contains 11 residues. The germline V gene has CDR1 SGHTA and CDR2 FQGNSA. CD4+ cell separation produced CD45RA+ naive and CD45RA-negative memory subsets. The authors loaded approximately 220 ng DNA, some 32,000 T cell genomes, into sorted-subset replicate PCRs. In the study's own analysis: Filtering differed for immunoSEQ, which gave only junction sequences without quality scores. Assay: immunoSEQ multiplex PCR; the TCRdb copy retains only in-frame clones and omits some. V, J and clone size were drawn from that table, and D and trimming were deduced from the DNA. Of 1,400,000 or so clones detected, approximately 98.5% appear once; the ten largest clones hold under 0.45%.

This sequence joins TRBV7-2 and TRBJ2-5, with D perhaps matching TRBD2 (6 bases). The sequenced material came from naive CD4+ T cells sorted from blood. The subset here: CD45RA+ positively selected. This receptor was obtained from a man aged 25 to 40 in good health. The CDR3 DNA reads TGTGCCAGCAGCTTAGTGGGCGGGATCAACTTC. As protein: CASSLVGGINF.